This TCR beta chain was recovered during a study of T cell changes during pregnancy in multiple sclerosis. Germline assignment: CDR1 SGHNT and CDR2 YENEEA. V was clipped by 0 bases and J by 5 bases, with 10 bases between them. This CDR3 region has 14 residues. The repertoire was sequenced with immunoSEQ multiplex PCR; TCRdb's copy has only in-frame clones and lacks some. The sample carries 25,000 to 35,000 clones, 90% recorded once. The chain couples TRBV11-3 to TRBJ1-1; weak D call: TRBD1 (5 bases). The specimen comprised CD4+ T cells from peripheral blood mononuclear cells, sampled in the third trimester of pregnancy. The sequence was obtained from a female donor in good health, enrolled as a control in a pregnancy study. DNA of the CDR3: TGTGCCAGCAGCTTAGATGGGGGGAGGACTGAAGCTTTCTTT. It is translated as CASSLDGGRTEAFF.